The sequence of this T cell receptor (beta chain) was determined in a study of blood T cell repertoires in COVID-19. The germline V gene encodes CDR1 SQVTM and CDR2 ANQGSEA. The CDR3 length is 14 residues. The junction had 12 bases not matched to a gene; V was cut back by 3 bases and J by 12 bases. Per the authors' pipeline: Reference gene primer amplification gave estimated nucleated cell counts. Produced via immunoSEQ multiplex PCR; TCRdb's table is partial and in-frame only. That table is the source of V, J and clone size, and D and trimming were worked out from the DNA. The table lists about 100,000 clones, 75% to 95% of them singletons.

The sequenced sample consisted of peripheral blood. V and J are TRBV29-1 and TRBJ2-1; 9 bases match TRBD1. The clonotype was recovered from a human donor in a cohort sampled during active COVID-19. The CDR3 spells CSVDVGQGGWGQFF. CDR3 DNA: TGCAGCGTTGATGTGGGACAGGGTGGTTGGGGGCAGTTCTTC.